This T cell receptor (beta chain) was profiled in a study of blood T cell repertoires in COVID-19. About the research overall: Some COVID-19 samples were acute and others convalescent; all came from the United States, Italy and Spain. In each case, the material was cDNA or gDNA derived from T cells, B-cell-depleted T cells, or PBMCs.

Germline CDR1 WNHNN, CDR2 SYGVQD (reference sequence). The CDR3 spans 15 residues. With 0 bases removed from V and 5 bases from J, the gap between germline ends came to 12 bases. Original methodology: From reference gene primer amplification, estimates of nucleated cell counts were derived. TCRdb's table, derived via immunoSEQ multiplex PCR, lists solely in-frame clones and lacks some. The DNA was the basis for D and trimming; V, J and clone size are from that table. The sample gives approximately 150,000 clones, under 95% of which show up once; 18% is in the top ten. The sequence came from a man aged 55 to 70 with active or convalescent COVID-19. The V and J genes are TRBV10-1 and TRBJ2-3; maybe TRBD2 (6 bases). Sequencing was performed on peripheral blood. CDR3 nucleotide sequence: TGCGCCAGCAGTGAGTCCGCGGCGGGACTAGATACGCAGTATTTT. It encodes CASSESAAGLDTQYF.